This TCR beta chain was identified during a study of T cells in Graves' hyperthyroidism and ophthalmopathy. Diagnostic assessment was based on clinical symptoms, serum thyroxine and TRAb, thyroid ultrasound and orbital computed tomography. Fresh peripheral blood, around 11 ml of it, supplied the PBMCs. Amplification targeted TCR beta CDR3 regions from RNA transcripts. The HTBI primer set served for first-round RT-PCR of the TCR CDR3. TCRdb fed the multiplex PCR reads into MiXCR, producing one record per CDR3 protein. The sample comprises fewer than 650,000 distinct CDR3 sequences, about 15% of which are singletons, and 5% to 7% rests with the top ten. The receptor was isolated from a woman in her 30s with Graves' hyperthyroidism that later progressed to Graves' ophthalmopathy. The sequenced material came from blood.

CDR3 in DNA: TGTGCCAGTACCGATGGGTCTAGGCTCTCTGGGGCCAACGTCCTGACTTTC. Its protein product is CASTDGSRLSGANVLTF. The chain employs TRBV19 and TRBJ2-6; D is unclear. V was trimmed by 7 bases and J by 0 bases, leaving 16 bases between them. The CDR3 sequence is 17 residues long. Germline loops: CDR1 LNHDA, CDR2 SQIVND (reference sequence).